The 19 T cell receptor beta chains reported below all come from one sample, sequenced in a study of T cells in tumors after PD-1 blockade. Repertoires were generated with immunoSEQ multiplex PCR, while TCRdb's copy carries only in-frame clones and drops some. The sample shows some 66,000 clones, less than 85% of them seen only once. Source: PBMCs, taken after anti-PD-1 treatment. The receptor set was obtained from a human donor with basal cell carcinoma.

Here the CDR3 DNA reads TGCGCCAGCAGCCTAGACACCGCCCCTGGGGCCAACGTCCTGACTTTC. It specifies CASSLDTAPGANVLTF. The V gene is TRBV4-1, the J gene TRBJ2-6; D remains unclear. This CDR3 spans 16 amino acids. V gave up 4 bases and J gave up 2 bases, with 12 bases separating them. Per germline, CDR1 MGHRA and CDR2 YSYEKL.

A single count supports this clone. This chain connects TRBV5-1 to TRBJ1-6, with TRBD1 as a possible D gene (5 bases). Germline CDR1 SGHRS, CDR2 YFSETQ. Trimming shortened V by 9 bases and J by 6 bases, and 16 bases separated the two germline ends. The CDR3 is made up of 14 amino acids. Here the CDR3 DNA reads TGCGCCACGCAGGAGGGGTTAGGTAATTCACCCCTCCACTTT. Protein sequence: CATQEGLGNSPLHF.

This chain joins TRBV7-9 and TRBJ2-1, with 11 bases lining up with TRBD1. Germline values: CDR1 SEHNR, CDR2 FQNEAQ (reference sequence). With 5 bases clipped from V and 3 bases from J, the junction kept 3 bases outside the gene matches. CDR3 length: 15 amino acids. The CDR3 coding sequence is TGTGCCAGCAGCCCCGGGACAGGGGGCTACAATGAGCAGTTCTTC. It specifies CASSPGTGGYNEQFF. Supplemented by reference TRBV7-9 and TRBJ2-1, the full variable domain reads DTGVSQNPRHKITKRGQNVTFRCDPISEHNRLYWYRQTLGQGPEFLTYFQNEAQLEKSRLLSDRFSAERPKGSFSTLEIQRTEQGDSAMYLCASSPGTGGYNEQFFGPGTRLTVL.

This clone occurred once. The CDR3 region is CASSLDAGTYGYTF. The CDR3 DNA reads TGCGCCAGCAGCTTGGATGCGGGTACCTATGGCTACACCTTC. The rearrangement links TRBV5-1 to TRBJ1-2; D remains unclear. The V end lost 0 bases, the J end lost 4 bases, and 10 bases lay between the germline ends. The CDR3 spans 14 residues. Per the germline V gene, CDR1 is SGHRS and CDR2 is YFSETQ.

The chain employs TRBV27 and TRBJ1-1; D is unclear. The CDR3 loop spans 14 amino acids. Trimming stripped 6 bases from V and 1 base from J, with 12 bases between. Germline V gene lookup returns CDR1 MNHEY and CDR2 SMNVEV (reference sequence). Here the CDR3 DNA reads TGTGCCAGCAGCTCAGGACTTTCGAACACTGAAGCTTTCTTT. Encoded protein: CASSSGLSNTEAFF.

The chain links TRBV5-5 to TRBJ2-7; TRBD2 might be the D (5 bases). The CDR3 length is 14 residues. Between the trimmed V and J ends, which lost 1 base and 3 bases, there was a span of 11 bases. The germline gives CDR1 SGHKS, CDR2 YYEKEE (reference sequence). The DNA for the CDR3 is TGTGCCAGCAGCTTGTCTGGGGAGATCTACGAGCAGTACTTC. Its translation is CASSLSGEIYEQYF. The full variable domain, its missing parts supplied by reference TRBV5-5 and TRBJ2-7, is DAGVTQSPTHLIKTRGQQVTLRCSPISGHKSVSWYQQVLGQGPQFIFQYYEKEERGRGNFPDRFSARQFPNYSSELNVNALLLGDSALYLCASSLSGEIYEQYFGPGTRLTVT.

V and J are TRBV19 and TRBJ2-1; tentatively, D is TRBD2 (5 bases). The germline CDR1 and CDR2 sequences are LNHDA and SQIVND (reference sequence). V lost 3 bases and J lost 6, with 9 bases in between. The CDR3 sequence is 13 residues long. The CDR3 bases are TGTGCCAGTAGTATCCTAGAGGGCAATGAGCAGTTCTTC. Translating gives CASSILEGNEQFF.

The V gene is TRBV7-2, the J gene TRBJ1-5; D not resolved. V shed 2 bases and J shed 3 bases, with 5 bases lying between them. The CDR3 sequence is 13 residues long. CDR1 SGHTA and CDR2 FQGNSA come from the germline V gene. CDR3: CASSLKYNQPQHF. Written as DNA, the CDR3 is TGTGCCAGCAGCTTAAAGTACAATCAGCCCCAGCATTTT.

This chain links TRBV13 with TRBJ2-7, with a tentative D call TRBD1 (5 bases). Germline CDR1 and CDR2: PRHDT and FYEKMQ (reference sequence). The CDR3 totals 16 residues. V was cut by 7 bases and J by 4 bases, with 23 bases left in between. CDR3 sequence: CASTLGTGMGHYEQYF. The CDR3 coding sequence is TGTGCCAGCACCCTAGGAACAGGAATGGGCCATTACGAGCAGTACTTC.

V and J are TRBV12-3 or TRBV12-4 and TRBJ2-6; either TRBD1 or TRBD2 may supply D (5 bases each). CDR3 size: 13 residues. The V and J ends lost 8 bases and 0 bases respectively, with 5 bases between them. The CDR3 sequence: CASGGSGANVLTF. CDR3 DNA sequence: TGTGCCAGCGGGGGCTCTGGGGCCAACGTCCTGACTTTC.

The chain recombines TRBV10-3 with TRBJ2-3, with a tentative D call TRBD2 (7 bases). Trimming stripped 7 bases from V and 6 bases from J, with 11 bases between. This CDR3 is built from 12 residues. CDR1 ENHRY and CDR2 SYGVKD come from the germline V gene. CDR3 DNA sequence: TGTGCCATCAAGGGGGGGGAGGATACGCAGTATTTT. The encoded protein is CAIKGGEDTQYF.

This clone was recorded a few times. The V and J genes are TRBV5-6 and TRBJ2-3; weak D call: TRBD1 (5 bases). The CDR3 extends over 13 amino acids. Germline CDR1 reads SGHDT; CDR2 reads YYEEEE. V was pared by 1 base and J by 3 bases, with 6 bases between. CDR3 DNA: TGTGCCAGCAGCTTGTCAGGGACAGATACGCAGTATTTT. Amino acids: CASSLSGTDTQYF.

The genes are TRBV5-1 and TRBJ2-5; D is possibly TRBD1 (6 bases). V lost 3 bases, J lost 1 base, and 10 bases lay in between. The CDR3 spans 14 residues. CDR1 and CDR2 (germline): SGHRS, YFSETQ. Here the CDR3 DNA reads TGCGCCAGCAGCTCCACAGGGTTCCAAGAGACCCAGTACTTC. This codes for CASSSTGFQETQYF.

This clone was counted between two and nine times. This rearrangement joins TRBV4-1 to TRBJ2-1; TRBD1 matches at 7 bases. The CDR3 covers 15 residues. J lost 7 bases, V lost 1 base, and 7 bases had no gene match. The germline CDR1 and CDR2 sequences are MGHRA and YSYEKL. CDR3 loop: CASSQGTGEWNEQFF. CDR3 bases: TGCGCCAGCAGCCAAGGTACAGGGGAATGGAATGAGCAGTTCTTC.

This chain links TRBV30 with TRBJ1-2, with D uncertain. CDR3 length: 11 amino acids. Looked up from germline, CDR1 is GTSNPN and CDR2 is SVGIG (reference sequence). Trimming stripped 7 bases from V and 5 bases from J, with 11 bases between. CDR3 in amino acids: CASSQEYGYTF. CDR3 nucleotides: TGTGCCTCCTCGCAGGAGTATGGCTACACCTTC.

The V gene is TRBV25-1, the J gene TRBJ1-2, with 12 nucleotides matching TRBD1. Trimming removed 3 bases from V and 3 bases from J; junction bases left unmatched: 8. Germline CDR1 is MGHDK and CDR2 is SYGVNS. This CDR3 comprises 17 residues. This CDR3 is CASSDWPGQGAYYGYTF. The CDR3 nucleotides read TGTGCCAGCAGTGACTGGCCGGGACAGGGGGCTTACTATGGCTACACCTTC.

The rearrangement links TRBV2 to TRBJ1-5; 8 positions agree with TRBD1. This CDR3 is built from 15 residues. Germline-derived CDR1 and CDR2 are SNHLY and FYNNEI. V lost 7 bases to trimming and J lost 9 bases; unmatched junction nucleotides: 14. The chain's CDR3 is CASTPGDRTRAPQHF. The CDR3 coding sequence is TGTGCCAGCACCCCGGGGGACAGGACTCGGGCGCCCCAGCATTTT. Drawing the rest from reference TRBV2 and TRBJ1-5, the complete variable domain is EPEVTQTPSHQVTQMGQEVILRCVPISNHLYFYWYRQILGQKVEFLVSFYNNEISEKSEIFDDQFSVERPDGSNFTLKIRSTKLEDSAMYFCASTPGDRTRAPQHFGDGTRLSIL.

This clone is a singleton in its sample. The chain employs TRBV28 and TRBJ2-3, with TRBD1 identical over 8 bases. The CDR3 covers 14 residues. Trimming at V came to 6 bases and at J to 1 base, leaving 3 bases not matched to a gene. Per germline, CDR1 MDHEN and CDR2 SYDVKM. CDR3 region: CASSRGRGTDTQYF. CDR3 nucleotide sequence: TGTGCCAGCAGCAGGGGGCGCGGCACAGATACGCAGTATTTT.

The V gene is TRBV10-1, the J gene TRBJ2-1; D call uncertain. V was shortened by 1 base and J by 3 bases, with 7 bases between the two germline ends. The CDR3 extends over 14 amino acids. The germline V gene encodes CDR1 WNHNN and CDR2 SYGVQD (reference sequence). CDR3 sequence: CASSELGGYNEQFF. The CDR3 DNA reads TGCGCCAGCAGTGAGTTAGGCGGCTACAATGAGCAGTTCTTC.